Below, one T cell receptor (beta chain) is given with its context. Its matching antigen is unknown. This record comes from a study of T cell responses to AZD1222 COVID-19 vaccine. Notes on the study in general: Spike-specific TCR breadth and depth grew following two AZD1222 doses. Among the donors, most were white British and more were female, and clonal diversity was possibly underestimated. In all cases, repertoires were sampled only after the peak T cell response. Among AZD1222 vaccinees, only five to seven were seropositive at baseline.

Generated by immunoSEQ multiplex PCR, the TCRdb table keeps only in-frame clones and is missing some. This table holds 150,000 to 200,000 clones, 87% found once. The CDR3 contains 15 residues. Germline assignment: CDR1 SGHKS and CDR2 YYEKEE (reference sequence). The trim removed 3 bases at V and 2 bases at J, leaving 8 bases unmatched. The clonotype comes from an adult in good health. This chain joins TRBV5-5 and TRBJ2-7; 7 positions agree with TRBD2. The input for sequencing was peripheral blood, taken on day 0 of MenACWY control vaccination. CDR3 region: CASSSGGSSPYEQYF. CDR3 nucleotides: TGTGCCAGCAGCTCTGGCGGGAGCTCCCCCTACGAGCAGTACTTC.